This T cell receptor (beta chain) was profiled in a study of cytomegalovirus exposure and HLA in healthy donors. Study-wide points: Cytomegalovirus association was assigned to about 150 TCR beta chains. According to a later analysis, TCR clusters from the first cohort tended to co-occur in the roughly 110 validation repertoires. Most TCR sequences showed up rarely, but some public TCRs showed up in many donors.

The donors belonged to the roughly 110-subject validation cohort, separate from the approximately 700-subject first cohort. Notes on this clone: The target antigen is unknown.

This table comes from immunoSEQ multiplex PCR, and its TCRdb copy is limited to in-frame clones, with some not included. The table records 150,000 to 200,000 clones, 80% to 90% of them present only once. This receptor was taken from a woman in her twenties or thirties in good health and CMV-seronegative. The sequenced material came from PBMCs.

The CDR3 loop is CASSLEGGPYEQYF. In nucleotides, the CDR3 is TGTGCCAGCAGCTTGGAAGGGGGTCCCTACGAGCAGTACTTC. This chain joins TRBV5-4 and TRBJ2-7, with D possibly TRBD1 on 6 matching bases. Germline V lookup: CDR1 SGHNT, CDR2 YYREEE (reference sequence). Trimming left V 0 bases short and J 2 bases short, with 9 bases between. The CDR3 loop spans 14 amino acids.